This TCR beta chain was sequenced for a study of beta chain features in type 1 diabetes. Study at large: Sorted cells examined across all samples numbered around 110,000,000. Study-level points and caveats: Compared with healthy donors, patients appeared to share more similar naive, central memory and regulatory TCRB repertoires.

Trimming took 2 bases from V and 4 from J, leaving 9 bases between them. The CDR3 has 13 residues. Germline values: CDR1 SGHRS, CDR2 YFSETQ. Purity of each sorted population was above 95%. Concerning this clone: Its antigen remains unknown.

What was sequenced were expressed TCRB transcripts, since all of the isolated RNA had been reverse transcribed. Naive, central memory and regulatory T cell samples averaged around 3.3 million reads. Produced via immunoSEQ multiplex PCR; TCRdb's table is partial and in-frame only. The repertoire holds roughly 330,000 clones, with about 11% as singletons. The sequenced sample was naive CD4+ T cells from blood. The TCR comes from a young woman in good health. This chain connects TRBV5-1 to TRBJ1-2, with D perhaps TRBD1 (6 bases). The CDR3 here is CASSFDRTYGYTF. CDR3 DNA sequence: TGCGCCAGCAGCTTCGACAGGACCTATGGCTACACCTTC.